Listed here are 3 T cell receptor beta chains from one sample, sequenced in a study of T cell changes during pregnancy in multiple sclerosis. Profiled with immunoSEQ multiplex PCR; TCRdb holds only in-frame clones, not every one. The table records approximately 68,000 clones, about nine tenths of them present only once. This sample comprised peripheral blood, obtained in the third trimester of pregnancy. These receptors originate from a female donor in good health, enrolled as a control in a pregnancy study.

This chain connects TRBV9 to TRBJ2-1; 9 nucleotides align to TRBD1. Germline V gene data show CDR1 as SGDLS and CDR2 as YYNGEE. The junction had 14 bases not matched to a gene; V was cut back by 3 bases and J by 10 bases. This CDR3 contains 16 residues. This CDR3 is CASSALTGQGKREQFF. The CDR3, as DNA: TGTGCCAGCAGCGCTCTTACCGGACAGGGGAAGAGGGAGCAGTTCTTC. The full variable domain, rest sourced from reference TRBV9 and TRBJ2-1, is DSGVTQTPKHLITATGQRVTLRCSPRSGDLSVYWYQQSLDQGLQFLIQYYNGEERAKGNILERFSAQQFPDLHSELNLSSLELGDSALYFCASSALTGQGKREQFFGPGTRLTVL.

The V call is TRBV5-1, the J call TRBJ2-1; TRBD2 matches at 8 bases. Germline V gives CDR1 SGHRS, CDR2 YFSETQ. The CDR3 contains 15 residues. Trimming removed 0 bases from V and 4 bases from J; junction bases left unmatched: 3. The DNA of the CDR3 is TGCGCCAGCAGCTTGGACGGGGGGGCATACAATGAGCAGTTCTTC. This translates into CASSLDGGAYNEQFF.

This sequence joins TRBV11-2 and TRBJ2-5; TRBD2 is a possible D gene (6 bases). This CDR3 is built from 17 residues. The V end was cut by 2 bases, the J end by 2 bases, with 18 bases between. Germline V gene data show CDR1 as SGHAT and CDR2 as FQNNGV. CDR3 in DNA: TGTGCCAGCAGCTTAAAAGGCCCGGGGAGGAGACAAGAGACCCAGTACTTC. It codes for CASSLKGPGRRQETQYF.